A single sample is the source of the 24 T cell receptor beta chains below, sequenced in a study of spatial heterogeneity in lung cancer. Study observations and caveats: One measure, the expanded intratumoral alpha and beta TCR count, tracked tumor mutation counts.

What these receptors recognize is not known. Sample time point: sample taken at primary tumor resection. TCRdb reanalysed the 5' RACE reads using MiXCR and keeps one entry per CDR3 protein. The data contain fewer than 20,000 distinct CDR3 sequences, almost 6% of them seen just once; the ten biggest clones take up under 13%. Sequencing used lung tumor tissue, obtained at surgery. These receptors all stem from a female donor with early-stage non-small cell lung cancer.

The sample holds many counts of this clonotype. This beta chain is an unintended read in a library built for alpha chains; its size means little. The J gene is TRBJ2-2, the V gene TRBV6-5; D gene ambiguous. V dropped 8 bases and J dropped 3 bases, with 16 bases sitting between them. This CDR3 is 15 amino acids long. The germline CDR1 and CDR2 sequences are MNHEY and SVGAGI. CDR3: CASGNQRTHTGELFF. CDR3 nucleotides: TGTGCCAGCGGGAACCAGCGAACCCACACCGGGGAGCTGTTTTTT.

This clonotype was detected many times. With the library built for alpha chains, this beta chain is off target and its frequency is not meaningful. J is TRBJ1-2 and V is TRBV2; D perhaps matches TRBD1 (5 bases). The CDR3 length is 13 residues. Germline V gives CDR1 SNHLY, CDR2 FYNNEI. V lost 5 bases and J 5 bases, leaving 12 bases between the germline ends. In nucleotides, the CDR3 is TGTGCCAGCAGTCAAGACAGAGGGTATGGCTACACCTTC. It codes for CASSQDRGYGYTF.

This clonotype was counted at least ten times. Found in a library prepared for alpha chains, this beta chain is an off-target read, and its abundance has little meaning. The chain uses TRBV20-1 and TRBJ2-7; 9 bases are a match to TRBD2. This CDR3 region has 13 residues. Per the germline V gene, CDR1 is DFQATT and CDR2 is SNEGSKA (reference sequence). V gave up 5 bases and J gave up 5 bases; unmatched junction bases: 7. The DNA for the CDR3 is TGCAGTGCTCATAGCGGGAGACAGGACGAGCAGTACTTC. This gives the protein CSAHSGRQDEQYF.

This clonotype was recorded many times. This beta chain came through as a stray read in a library set up for alpha chains, and its size says little. The DNA for the CDR3 is TGTGCCAGCAGCTTAGGAGGTACGCAGTATTTT. Protein sequence: CASSLGGTQYF. The V and J genes are TRBV7-2 and TRBJ2-3, with D unclear. Per the germline V gene, CDR1 is SGHTA and CDR2 is FQGNSA. The CDR3 is 11 amino acids. Trimming took 1 base from V and 8 from J, leaving 4 bases between them.

This clonotype was seen ten or more times. Because this beta chain is a stray read in a library intended to capture alpha chains, its abundance should not be given much weight. This sequence joins TRBV7-9 and TRBJ1-4; 10 bases agree with TRBD1. The CDR3 is 16 amino acids. Trimming at V came to 4 bases and at J to 6 bases, leaving 8 bases not matched to a gene. Germline V gene lookup returns CDR1 SEHNR and CDR2 FQNEAQ (reference sequence). The CDR3 reads CASSSGPGQGDEKLFF. CDR3 DNA: TGTGCCAGCAGCTCGGGGCCCGGACAGGGGGATGAAAAACTGTTTTTT.

This clonotype was counted many times. With the library built for alpha chains, this beta chain is off target and its frequency is not meaningful. V and J are TRBV6-1 and TRBJ2-7; 11 bases align to TRBD1. This CDR3 comprises 15 residues. Trimming removed 2 bases from V and 6 bases from J; junction bases left unmatched: 6. Germline V gives CDR1 MNHNS, CDR2 SASEGT. The CDR3 sequence is CASSEFPGQGGEQYF. CDR3 nucleotides: TGTGCCAGCAGTGAATTTCCGGGACAGGGGGGCGAGCAGTACTTC.

This clonotype has only a few counts. The library was prepared for alpha chains; this beta chain is a stray read, so its frequency means little. The chain recombines TRBV11-2 with TRBJ2-1; perhaps D is TRBD1 or TRBD2 (5 bases each). The CDR3 contains 14 residues. V lost 6 bases and J lost 7, with 16 bases in between. The germline CDR1 and CDR2 sequences are SGHAT and FQNNGV. The CDR3 DNA is TGTGCCAGCAGGGTGGCGGCCGGGGCTAATGAGCAGTTCTTC. This sequence encodes CASRVAAGANEQFF.

This clonotype was picked up a small number of times. Because the library targeted alpha chains, this beta chain is an off-target read whose size means little. The rearrangement uses TRBV29-1 and TRBJ2-1; TRBD2 matches 14 bases. This CDR3 region has 14 residues. With 4 bases clipped from V and 7 bases from J, the junction kept 3 bases outside the gene matches. Germline-derived CDR1 and CDR2 are SQVTM and ANQGSEA. CDR3 coding DNA: TGCAGCGTTGGACTAGCGGGAGGGTTTAATGAGCAGTTCTTC. It is translated as CSVGLAGGFNEQFF.

This clonotype was seen repeatedly, ten times or more. Since the library was made to target alpha chains, this beta chain is a stray read and its abundance is not meaningful. The CDR3 nucleotides are TGTGCCATCAGTGTATTCGGTGAGCAGTTCTTC. Its translation is CAISVFGEQFF. The genes are TRBV10-3 and TRBJ2-1; D call uncertain. Germline V gene lookup returns CDR1 ENHRY and CDR2 SYGVKD. V was clipped by 4 bases and J by 9 bases, with 7 bases between them. The CDR3 has 11 residues.

As concerns this clonotype: A library prepared for alpha chains yielded this beta chain as an off-target read; its size is of little meaning. The CDR3 DNA is TGTGCCAGCAGCCCAGTAGACAGTCCGAAAGCTTTCTTT. It encodes CASSPVDSPKAFF. V gene TRBV7-3 combines with J gene TRBJ1-1; D possibly corresponds to TRBD1 (5 bases). The CDR3 has 13 amino acids. Between the trimmed V and J ends, which lost 5 bases and 9 bases, there was a span of 16 bases. CDR1 and CDR2 from the germline V gene are SGHTA and FQGTGA. Combining the CDR3 with reference TRBV7-3 and TRBJ1-1 gives the whole variable domain GAGVSQTPSNKVTEKGKYVELRCDPISGHTALYWYRQSLGQGPEFLIYFQGTGAADDSGLPNDRFFAVRPEGSVSTLKIQRTERGDSAVYLCASSPVDSPKAFFGQGTRLTVV.

This clonotype came up a few times. The size of this beta chain means little, since it is a stray read in a library made for alpha chains. The chain combines TRBV7-9 with TRBJ1-4; TRBD1 aligns across 7 bases. Unmatched junction bases numbered 4, after V lost 4 bases and J lost 5 bases. This CDR3 region has 14 residues. CDR1 and CDR2 (germline): SEHNR, FQNEAQ (reference sequence). The CDR3 nucleotides read TGTGCCAGCAGCTCACAGGGGACGAATGAAAAACTGTTTTTT. Protein product: CASSSQGTNEKLFF.

At least ten counts were recorded for this clonotype. Within a library made for alpha chains, this beta chain is off target, and its count is uninformative. This rearrangement joins TRBV27 to TRBJ1-5; D is ambiguous. V gave up 5 bases and J gave up 4 bases, with 9 bases separating them. CDR1 and CDR2 from the germline V gene are MNHEY and SMNVEV (reference sequence). The CDR3 runs 13 residues. The CDR3 bases are TGTGCCAGCAGTGCGACTGTTAATCAGCCCCAGCATTTT. This codes for CASSATVNQPQHF.

This clonotype was seen only a few times. The library was prepared for alpha chains; this beta chain is a stray read, so its frequency means little. The chain links TRBV12-3 or TRBV12-4 to TRBJ1-4; D is undetermined. V lost 7 bases and J lost 7, with 13 bases in between. The CDR3 has 13 residues. As DNA, the CDR3 is TGTGCCAGCACCGCCTTCGGACGTGAAAAACTGTTTTTT. It encodes CASTAFGREKLFF.

This clonotype is medium-sized (0.01 to 0.1%) by share. This beta chain turned up in a library designed for alpha chains; as an off-target read, its abundance says little. The chain carries TRBV4-2 and TRBJ1-2; no reliable D call. The V and J ends lost 2 bases and 4 bases respectively, with 8 bases between them. There are 13 residues in the CDR3. From germline, CDR1 is LGHNA and CDR2 YNFKEQ. The CDR3 reads CASSQQKPYGYTF. In nucleotides, the CDR3 is TGTGCCAGCAGCCAACAAAAACCCTATGGCTACACCTTC.

This clonotype was counted ten times or more. The library was built for alpha chains, so this beta chain is an off-target read and its size means little. This sequence joins TRBV12-3 or TRBV12-4 and TRBJ2-7; 8 bases match TRBD1. There are 12 residues in the CDR3. Losses at the gene ends were 5 bases for V and 5 bases for J; bases not matched to a gene: 2. In DNA form, the CDR3 reads TGTGCCAGCAGTCCAGGGGGCAACGAGCAGTACTTC. It specifies CASSPGGNEQYF.

The sample holds many counts of this clonotype. This beta chain appears as a stray read in a library generated for alpha chains; its size is not informative. V and J are TRBV9 and TRBJ2-7, with D unclear. V dropped 4 bases and J dropped 0 bases, with 14 bases sitting between them. CDR1 and CDR2 from the germline V gene are SGDLS and YYNGEE. The CDR3 is 15 residues long. CDR3 nucleotides: TGTGCCAGCAGCCTGAGTGCTGAAAGCTCCTACGAGCAGTACTTC. Translation gives CASSLSAESSYEQYF.

The sample holds many counts of this clonotype. This beta chain is a stray read from a library made for alpha chains; its abundance is not meaningful. The V gene is TRBV18, the J gene TRBJ2-7; 8 bases line up with TRBD1. Looked up from germline, CDR1 is KGHSH and CDR2 is LQKENI. The CDR3 sequence is 15 residues long. The V and J ends lost 5 bases and 5 bases, in that order; junction bases with no gene match: 11. In nucleotides, the CDR3 is TGTGCCAGCTCAACCGTGAGACAGGGGAACCACGAGCAGTACTTC. Translated: CASSTVRQGNHEQYF.

The sample holds many counts of this clonotype. Because the library targeted alpha chains, this beta chain is an off-target read whose size means little. The DNA of the CDR3 is TGCAGCGTTGAGTTACCTAACACTGAAGCTTTCTTT. Translation: CSVELPNTEAFF. The gene calls are TRBV29-1 and TRBJ1-1; D remains unclear. This CDR3 region has 12 residues. The germline V gene has CDR1 SQVTM and CDR2 ANQGSEA. Between the trimmed V and J ends, which lost 3 bases and 2 bases, there was a span of 7 bases.

Only a few counts were recorded for this clonotype. Since it is a stray read in a library aimed at alpha chains, this beta chain has a size that is not meaningful. DNA for the CDR3: TGTGCCAGCAGTCCCGCCAGATGGAACATTCAGTACTTC. It is translated as CASSPARWNIQYF. The rearrangement joins TRBV12-3 or TRBV12-4 to TRBJ2-4, with D unresolved. V lost 5 bases and J lost 7, with 12 bases in between. The CDR3 runs to 13 residues.

There are many counts of this clonotype. Since the library was made to target alpha chains, this beta chain is a stray read and its abundance is not meaningful. The chain combines TRBV7-6 with TRBJ2-1, with 12 bases fitting TRBD2. Germline CDR1 and CDR2: SGHVS and FNYEAQ. With V trimmed by 5 bases and J by 5 bases, 7 bases remained unmatched. The CDR3 has 16 residues. CDR3 bases: TGTGCCAGCAGCCTACTAGCGGGAGGACAAAACAATGAGCAGTTCTTC. It translates to CASSLLAGGQNNEQFF.

This clonotype was recorded many times. Found in a library prepared for alpha chains, this beta chain is an off-target read, and its abundance has little meaning. V usage is TRBV7-8 and J usage is TRBJ1-1, with D perhaps TRBD1 (6 bases). Trimming stripped 0 bases from V and 6 bases from J, with 14 bases between. The CDR3 consists of 15 residues. Germline V lookup: CDR1 SGHVS, CDR2 FQNEAQ. This chain's CDR3 is CASSLAGGAGAEAFF. The DNA of the CDR3 is TGTGCCAGCAGCTTAGCTGGGGGGGCTGGGGCTGAAGCTTTCTTT.

This clonotype qualifies as medium-sized (0.01 to 0.1%). Because this beta chain is a stray read in a library intended to capture alpha chains, its abundance should not be given much weight. The chain couples TRBV25-1 to TRBJ2-7; 8 bases map to TRBD1. V was clipped by 4 bases and J by 2 bases; unmatched bases: 1. The germline gives CDR1 MGHDK, CDR2 SYGVNS. This CDR3 contains 13 residues. CDR3 in DNA: TGTGCCAGCAGTGCAGGGGGCGCCTACGAGCAGTACTTC. Translating it yields CASSAGGAYEQYF.

This clonotype was detected ten times or more. The size of this beta chain means little, since it is a stray read in a library made for alpha chains. The V call is TRBV7-2, the J call TRBJ2-1; D uncertain. Germline CDR1 reads SGHTA; CDR2 reads FQGNSA. Trimming took off 3 bases at V and 10 bases at J, with 13 bases between the two ends. CDR3 size: 13 residues. The CDR3 reads CASSFDRRQEQFF. The CDR3 DNA is TGTGCCAGCAGCTTCGACCGCCGGCAAGAGCAGTTCTTC.

This clonotype was observed many times. For a library built for alpha chains, this beta chain is a stray read; little rests on its size. This chain links TRBV6-6 with TRBJ1-1; D unclear. V was cut by 0 bases and J by 1 base, with 6 bases left in between. The CDR3 is 14 amino acids. Germline V gene data show CDR1 as MNHNY and CDR2 as SVGAGI (reference sequence). CDR3 sequence (DNA): TGTGCCAGCAGTTACTCATGGCGGAACACTGAAGCTTTCTTT. Its protein is CASSYSWRNTEAFF.